This TCR beta chain was found in a study of blood T cell repertoires in COVID-19 (TCRdb year 2020). Regarding the research as a whole: The collaborator samples originated in the United States, Italy and Spain and spanned the acute and convalescent phases of COVID-19. The prospective study material was composed of cDNA or gDNA derived from T cells, B-cell-depleted T cells, or PBMCs. The dataset comprised deeply sampled blood TCRbeta repertoires from subjects exposed to, actively infected with, or recovered from COVID-19. The repertoires were released in a freely available public database intended as a resource for research on the immune response to SARS-CoV-2. The samples were drawn from two sources: the first 160 participants of the ongoing ImmuneRACE study, and 1,000 to 1,500 subjects contributed by 6 global collaborators. Sample metadata almost always included a de-identified subject ID, COVID-19 status, age in years and sex. Where available, HLA class I and class II types were taken from metadata supplied by the sample provider and were not determined by assay-based typing. Overall study results and their limits: How much clinical and demographic metadata was included differed by source and by participant, and the metadata was provided uncurated.

In the case of this clone: Its antigen is currently not known. No per-base quality is available; no much larger clone lies one base away.

The CDR3 spans 12 residues, from the cysteine through the phenylalanine. The read is trimmed to its CDR3 DNA, 36 bases read in frame from base 1. V and J lose 5 bases and 6 bases, and a span of 10 bases separates them. From a lookup of the germline V gene, CDR1 and CDR2 are MNHEY and SVGAGI. In Seattle, one collaborating source enrolled patients while the infection was active and tracked those patients longitudinally over the course of disease. Collaborating institutions collected whole blood in K2EDTA tubes following their own protocols. For TCRbeta analysis, collaborator samples were shipped as frozen whole blood, as isolated PBMCs, or as DNA extracted from either sample type. The immunoSEQ Assay, a bias-controlled multiplex PCR, was used to amplify TCRbeta CDR3 regions from genomic DNA. As for the authors' bioinformatics: The number of nucleated cells in each sample was estimated from the amplification of reference gene primers within the assay. To quantify the absolute abundance of each unique TCRbeta CDR3 rearrangement, sequence reads were collapsed and filtered. Productive Simpson clonality was computed per sample as the square root of Simpson's diversity index over productive rearrangements. Imported from immuneACCESS, the table was reduced by TCRdb to in-frame sequences with V and J called. These copies leave out some clones; in studies compared against another copy, an unresolved V gene accounts for under half, and the cause of the remainder is not known. V, J and clone size reflect that table, while D and trimming were determined from the DNA. This sample lists fewer than 250,000 clones; around 84% were detected once. More than 9% of the sample comes from the top ten.

The sample was peripheral blood. The chain was built from TRBV6-5 and TRBJ1-1; the D gene is perhaps TRBD1, on 5 matching bases. This clonotype was sampled from a woman aged 80 or older with COVID-19, enrolled during active disease. In nucleotides, the sequence is TGTGCCAGCAGTCGTAGGGGTTCTGAAGCTTTCTTT. This yields the protein CASSRRGSEAFF.